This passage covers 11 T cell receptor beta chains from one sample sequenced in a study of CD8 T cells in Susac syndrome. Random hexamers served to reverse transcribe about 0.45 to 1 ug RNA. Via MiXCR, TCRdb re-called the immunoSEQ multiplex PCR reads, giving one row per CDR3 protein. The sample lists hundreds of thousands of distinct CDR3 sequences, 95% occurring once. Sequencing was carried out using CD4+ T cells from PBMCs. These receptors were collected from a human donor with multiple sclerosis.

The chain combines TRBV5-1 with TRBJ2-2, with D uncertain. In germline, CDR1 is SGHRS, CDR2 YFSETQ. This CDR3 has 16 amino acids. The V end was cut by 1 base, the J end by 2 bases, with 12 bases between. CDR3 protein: CASSLSPPPNTGELFF. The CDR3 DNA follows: TGCGCCAGCAGCTTGTCCCCCCCGCCAAACACCGGGGAGCTGTTTTTT.

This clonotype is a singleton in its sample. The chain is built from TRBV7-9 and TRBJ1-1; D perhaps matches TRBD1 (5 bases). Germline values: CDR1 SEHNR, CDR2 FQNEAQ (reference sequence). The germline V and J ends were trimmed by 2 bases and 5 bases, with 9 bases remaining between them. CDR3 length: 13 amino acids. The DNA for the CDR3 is TGTGCCAGCAGCTTAACCCGACAGACTGAAGCTTTCTTT. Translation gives CASSLTRQTEAFF.

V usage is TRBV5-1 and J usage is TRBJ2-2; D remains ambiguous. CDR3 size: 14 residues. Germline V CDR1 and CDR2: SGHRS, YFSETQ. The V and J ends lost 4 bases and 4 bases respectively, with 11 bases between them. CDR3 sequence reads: CASSPPLGTGELFF. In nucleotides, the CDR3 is TGCGCCAGCAGCCCCCCCTTAGGCACCGGGGAGCTGTTTTTT.

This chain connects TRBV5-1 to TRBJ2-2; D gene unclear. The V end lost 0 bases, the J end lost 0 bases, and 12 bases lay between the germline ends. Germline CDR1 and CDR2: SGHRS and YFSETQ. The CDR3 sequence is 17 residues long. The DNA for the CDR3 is TGCGCCAGCAGCTTGGATCTCTTTTCGGCGAACACCGGGGAGCTGTTTTTT. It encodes CASSLDLFSANTGELFF.

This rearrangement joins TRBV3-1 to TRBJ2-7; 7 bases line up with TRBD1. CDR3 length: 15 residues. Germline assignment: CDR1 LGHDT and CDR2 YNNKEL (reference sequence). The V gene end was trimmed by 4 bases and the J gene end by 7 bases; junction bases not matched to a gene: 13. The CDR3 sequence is CASSRRTGGGGEQYF. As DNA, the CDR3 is TGTGCCAGCAGCCGGAGGACAGGTGGAGGTGGAGAGCAGTACTTC.

This chain's CDR3 is CSARDVGFGEQYF. In DNA, the CDR3 is TGCAGTGCTAGAGATGTGGGGTTCGGCGAGCAGTACTTC. The chain is built from TRBV20-1 and TRBJ2-7; D uncertain. The CDR3 contains 13 residues. The germline V gene encodes CDR1 DFQATT and CDR2 SNEGSKA (reference sequence). V lost 0 bases, J lost 6 bases, and 12 bases lay in between.

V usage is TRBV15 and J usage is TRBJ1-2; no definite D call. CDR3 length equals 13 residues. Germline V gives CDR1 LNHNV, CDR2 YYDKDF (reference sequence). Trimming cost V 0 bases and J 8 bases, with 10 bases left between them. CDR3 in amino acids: CATSREKGLGYTF. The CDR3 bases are TGTGCCACCAGCAGAGAGAAGGGCCTCGGCTACACCTTC.

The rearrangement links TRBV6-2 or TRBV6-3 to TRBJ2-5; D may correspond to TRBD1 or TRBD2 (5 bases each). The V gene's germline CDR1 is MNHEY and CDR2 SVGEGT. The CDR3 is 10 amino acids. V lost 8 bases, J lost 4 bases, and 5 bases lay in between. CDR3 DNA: TGTGCCAGCGGGGGAGAGACCCAGTACTTC. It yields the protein CASGGETQYF.

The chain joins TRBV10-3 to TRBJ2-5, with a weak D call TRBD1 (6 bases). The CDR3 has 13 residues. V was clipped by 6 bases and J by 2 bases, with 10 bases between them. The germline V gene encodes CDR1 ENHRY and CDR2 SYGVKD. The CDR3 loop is CAISPGVQETQYF. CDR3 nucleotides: TGTGCCATCAGCCCAGGGGTGCAAGAGACCCAGTACTTC.

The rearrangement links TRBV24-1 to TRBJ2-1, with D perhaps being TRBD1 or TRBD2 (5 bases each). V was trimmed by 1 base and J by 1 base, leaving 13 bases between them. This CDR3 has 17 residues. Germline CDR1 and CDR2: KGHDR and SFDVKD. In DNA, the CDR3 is TGTGCCACCAGTGATTTACGGCAGGGAGTATCCTACAATGAGCAGTTCTTC. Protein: CATSDLRQGVSYNEQFF.

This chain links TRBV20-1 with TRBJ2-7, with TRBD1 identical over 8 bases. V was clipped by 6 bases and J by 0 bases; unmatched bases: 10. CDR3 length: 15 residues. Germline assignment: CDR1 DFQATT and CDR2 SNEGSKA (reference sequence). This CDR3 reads CSAPPPDRASYEQYF. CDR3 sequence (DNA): TGCAGTGCCCCCCCGCCGGACAGGGCCTCCTACGAGCAGTACTTC.